Below, one TCR beta chain is given with its context. The specificity of this receptor is unknown. It has no much larger one-base neighbor in the sample; base qualities were not kept. The library was made by the immunoSEQ multiplex PCR assay. Survey resolution was applied, with two replicates of around 200 ng each being run for a total of roughly 400 ng of DNA per sample. Using multiplex PCR primers aimed at V and J genes, the hsTCRB kit picked up rearranged TCRB sequences in genomic DNA. The first PCR used the QIAGEN Multiplex PCR Kit for approximately 33 cycles to amplify the CDR3 region. An 8-cycle second PCR added sample barcodes and Illumina adapters to each replicate. A QuantStudio 6 together with the KAPA library quantification kit was used to quantify the pooled libraries. About 15 pM of pooled libraries were sequenced on an Illumina MiSeq with 156-cycle single-end reads and a 15-cycle index read. The source study handled its data this way. Of roughly 180,000 unique clonotypes, over 1.5% were flagged by VDJdb annotation as previously reported viral-epitope-specific. The immunoSEQ Data Assistant and immunoSEQ Analyzer turned the raw reads into TCRB repertoires that were normalized and annotated. Clonotypes were analyzed with the immunarch R package version 0.6.5 and BioAnalyzer. Before richness was estimated, every repertoire was downsampled to match the clone count of the smallest repertoire. Clonotypes were categorized as expanded, contracted or novel by Fisher's exact tests, where a novel clonotype had zero frequency before treatment. Significantly changed CDR3 beta sequences were clustered with GLIPH2 using simulation_depth=1000 and kmer_min_depth=3, and CDR3s shorter than five residues were excluded. TCRdb limited this immuneACCESS table to in-frame rearrangements with V and J called. A share of clones is missing; checked studies link under half to unresolved V genes, and the rest is unexplained. The V and J calls and clone size are taken from that table; D and trimming were inferred from the DNA. A total of thousands of clones appear in this sample, 87% of them only once. The ten biggest clones cover 15% of the sample.

T-cell subsets were not sorted, and bulk bone marrow was analyzed instead. Bone marrow from approximately ten myelodysplastic syndrome patients, collected before and after hypomethylating agent therapy, underwent immunosequencing of the TCR beta CDR3 regions. Each patient contributed a baseline bone marrow plus two to three bone marrows at different post-treatment timepoints for longitudinal repertoire tracking. Genomic DNA was extracted from whole bone marrow, and quality was checked by TapeStation, NanoDrop OneC and PicoGreen assays. CDR1 and CDR2 were assigned from the germline V gene (reference sequence) as LNHDA and SQIVND. V is pruned by 3 bases and J by 2 bases, leaving 11 bases of the junction without a gene match. The CDR3 numbers 18 residues from cysteine through phenylalanine. The kept DNA is CDR3 alone, 54 bases in frame from the first base. The data originate from a study of hypomethylating agent response in myelodysplastic syndrome (dated by TCRdb to 2020 to 2023). For context, the study as a whole: The hypomethylating agent given was azacitidine in about 70% of the 11 patients and decitabine in 3 of 11 patients. A mean patient age of about 70 +/- 6 years was recorded, and a diploid cytogenetic profile was observed most commonly. Among the myelodysplastic syndrome patients in the cohort, under 10 were male and 2 were female. The most frequent mutation was TET2, found in about 50% of the 11 patients. Response was defined as complete response or hematologic improvement, and any patient who met neither criterion was considered a non-responder. Complete response or hematologic improvement was achieved by six patients, and a few patients were classified as non-responders. Overall results and qualifications from the work: Only around eleven patients were analyzed, so the study cohort was small. Possible recognition of novel MDS antigens by the shared GLIPH2 clusters was not confirmed, and experimental validation of that possible recognition is needed. Healthy control donors were not age-matched to MDS patients, which could have impacted the MDS versus healthy comparison. No significant change in richness, rarefaction diversity or clonality was detected after hypomethylating agent treatment, either across all patients or within response groups. Novel clonotypes appeared more often in responders, whereas non-responders had more contracted clonotypes after treatment.

This sequence uses TRBV19 and TRBJ2-2; 8 junctional bases match TRBD1. The sequenced sample was bone marrow, obtained before or after starting hypomethylating agent treatment for myelodysplastic syndrome (not recorded which). This TCR was sampled from a human donor with myelodysplastic syndrome. The nucleotide sequence reads as follows: TGTGCCAGTAGTATGTCCCGCAGGGGGCGGGTAAACACCGGGGAGCTGTTTTTT. This sequence encodes CASSMSRRGRVNTGELFF.